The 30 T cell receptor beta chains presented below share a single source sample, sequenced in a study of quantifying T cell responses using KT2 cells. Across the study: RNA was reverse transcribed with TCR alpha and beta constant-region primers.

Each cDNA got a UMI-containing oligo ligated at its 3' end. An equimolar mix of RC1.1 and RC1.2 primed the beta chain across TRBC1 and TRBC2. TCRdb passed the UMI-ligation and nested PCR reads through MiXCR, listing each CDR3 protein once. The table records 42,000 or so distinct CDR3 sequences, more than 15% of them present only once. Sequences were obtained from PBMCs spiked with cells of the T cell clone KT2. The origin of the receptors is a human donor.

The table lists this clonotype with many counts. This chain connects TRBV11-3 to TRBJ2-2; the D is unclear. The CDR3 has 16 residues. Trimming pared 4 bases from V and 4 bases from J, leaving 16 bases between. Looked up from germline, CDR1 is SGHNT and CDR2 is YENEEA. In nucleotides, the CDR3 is TGTGCCAGCAGCTCCCGAACCACTTTACTCACCGGGGAGCTGTTTTTT. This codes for CASSSRTTLLTGELFF.

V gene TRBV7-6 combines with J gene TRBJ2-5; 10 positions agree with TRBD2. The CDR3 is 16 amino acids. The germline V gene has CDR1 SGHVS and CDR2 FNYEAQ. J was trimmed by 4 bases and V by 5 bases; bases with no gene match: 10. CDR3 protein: CASSPLGAGGGETQYF. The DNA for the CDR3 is TGTGCCAGCAGCCCTTTAGGAGCGGGAGGGGGAGAGACCCAGTACTTC.

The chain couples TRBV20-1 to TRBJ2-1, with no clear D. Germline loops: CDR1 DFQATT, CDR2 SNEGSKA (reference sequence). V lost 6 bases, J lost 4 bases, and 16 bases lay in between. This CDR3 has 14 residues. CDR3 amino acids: CSAPLVPSYNEQFF. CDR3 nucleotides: TGCAGTGCCCCTCTAGTCCCCTCTTACAATGAGCAGTTCTTC.

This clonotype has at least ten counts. The CDR3: CAINFICAVEAFF. Here the CDR3 DNA reads TGTGCCATCAATTTCATCTGCGCGGTTGAAGCTTTCTTT. The genes are TRBV10-3 and TRBJ1-1; D uncertain. The V and J ends lost 7 bases and 7 bases respectively, with 16 bases between them. CDR1 ENHRY and CDR2 SYGVKD come from the germline V gene. The CDR3 extends over 13 amino acids.

The CDR3 sequence: CASRLPGFGELFF. The CDR3, as DNA: TGTGCCAGCAGATTACCTGGATTCGGGGAGCTGTTTTTT. V and J are TRBV12-3 or TRBV12-4 and TRBJ2-2; D unclear. V lost 6 bases to trimming and J lost 7 bases, with 12 bases between them. The CDR3 consists of 13 residues.

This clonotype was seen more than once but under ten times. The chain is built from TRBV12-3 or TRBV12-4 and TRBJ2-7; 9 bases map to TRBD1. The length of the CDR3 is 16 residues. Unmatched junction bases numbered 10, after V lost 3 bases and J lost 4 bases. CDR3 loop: CASSFEVGQGGYEQYF. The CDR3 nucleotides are TGTGCCAGCAGTTTTGAGGTGGGACAGGGTGGTTACGAGCAGTACTTC.

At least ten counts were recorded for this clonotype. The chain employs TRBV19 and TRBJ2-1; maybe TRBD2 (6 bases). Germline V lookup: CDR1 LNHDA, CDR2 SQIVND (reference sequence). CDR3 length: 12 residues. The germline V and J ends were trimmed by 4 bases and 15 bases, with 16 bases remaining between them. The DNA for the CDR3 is TGTGCCAGTAGTACCCTTGCGGGGCCGGGGTTCTTC. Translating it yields CASSTLAGPGFF.

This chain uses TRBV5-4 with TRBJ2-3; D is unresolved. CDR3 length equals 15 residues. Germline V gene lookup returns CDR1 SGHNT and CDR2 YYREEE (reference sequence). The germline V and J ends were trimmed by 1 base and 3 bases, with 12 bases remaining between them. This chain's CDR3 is CASSLSGQKTDTQYF. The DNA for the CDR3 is TGTGCCAGCAGCTTGAGTGGGCAGAAGACAGATACGCAGTATTTT.

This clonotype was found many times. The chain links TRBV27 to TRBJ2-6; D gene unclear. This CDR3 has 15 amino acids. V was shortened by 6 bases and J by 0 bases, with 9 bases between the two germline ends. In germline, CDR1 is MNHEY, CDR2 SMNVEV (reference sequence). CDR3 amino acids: CASSPRNSGANVLTF. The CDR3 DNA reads TGTGCCAGCAGCCCCCGTAACTCTGGGGCCAACGTCCTGACTTTC.

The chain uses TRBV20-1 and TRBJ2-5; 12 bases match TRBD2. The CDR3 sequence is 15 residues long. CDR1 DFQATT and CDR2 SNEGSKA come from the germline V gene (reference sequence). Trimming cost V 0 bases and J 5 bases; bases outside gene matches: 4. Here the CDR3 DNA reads TGCAGTGCTAGAGATGCGACTAGCGGGAGTGAGACCCAGTACTTC. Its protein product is CSARDATSGSETQYF.

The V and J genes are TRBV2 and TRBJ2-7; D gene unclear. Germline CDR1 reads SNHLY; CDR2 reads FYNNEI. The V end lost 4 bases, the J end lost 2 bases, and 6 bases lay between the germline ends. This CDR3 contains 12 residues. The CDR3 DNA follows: TGTGCCAGCAGTGTTCAGGCCTACGAGCAGTACTTC. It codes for CASSVQAYEQYF.

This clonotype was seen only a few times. The CDR3 loop reads CSVSGTGVYNEQFF. In DNA form, the CDR3 reads TGCAGCGTTTCCGGGACAGGGGTCTACAATGAGCAGTTCTTC. The chain has TRBV29-1 and TRBJ2-1, with 10 bases aligning to TRBD1. This CDR3 has 14 amino acids. With V trimmed by 5 bases and J by 3 bases, 4 bases remained unmatched. The germline CDR1 and CDR2 sequences are SQVTM and ANQGSEA.

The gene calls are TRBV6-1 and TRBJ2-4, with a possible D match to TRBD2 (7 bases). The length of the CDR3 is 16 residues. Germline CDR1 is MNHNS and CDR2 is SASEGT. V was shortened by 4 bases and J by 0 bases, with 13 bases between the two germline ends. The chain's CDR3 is CASSVGGLLAKNIQYF. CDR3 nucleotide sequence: TGTGCCAGCAGTGTCGGGGGGCTGCTAGCCAAAAACATTCAGTACTTC.

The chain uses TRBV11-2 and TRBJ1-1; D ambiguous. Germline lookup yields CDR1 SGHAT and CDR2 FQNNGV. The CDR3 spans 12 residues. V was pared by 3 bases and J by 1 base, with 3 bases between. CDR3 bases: TGTGCCAGCAGCTTTCCGAACACTGAAGCTTTCTTT. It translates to CASSFPNTEAFF. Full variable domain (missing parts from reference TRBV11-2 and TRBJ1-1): EAGVAQSPRYKIIEKRQSVAFWCNPISGHATLYWYQQILGQGPKLLIQFQNNGVVDDSQLPKDRFSAERLKGVDSTLKIQPAKLEDSAVYLCASSFPNTEAFFGQGTRLTVV.

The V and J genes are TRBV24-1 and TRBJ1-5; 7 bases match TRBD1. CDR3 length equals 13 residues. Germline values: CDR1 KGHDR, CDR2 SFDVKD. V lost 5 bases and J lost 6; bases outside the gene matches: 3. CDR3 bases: TGTGCCACCAGTGCAGGGGGGGGTCAGCCCCAGCATTTT. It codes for CATSAGGGQPQHF.

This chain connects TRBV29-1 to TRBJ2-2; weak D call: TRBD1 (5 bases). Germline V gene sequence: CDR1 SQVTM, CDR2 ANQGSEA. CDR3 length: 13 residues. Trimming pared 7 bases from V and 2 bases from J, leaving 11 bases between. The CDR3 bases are TGCAGCGCTGGAACAGGAAACACCGGGGAGCTGTTTTTT. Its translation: CSAGTGNTGELFF.

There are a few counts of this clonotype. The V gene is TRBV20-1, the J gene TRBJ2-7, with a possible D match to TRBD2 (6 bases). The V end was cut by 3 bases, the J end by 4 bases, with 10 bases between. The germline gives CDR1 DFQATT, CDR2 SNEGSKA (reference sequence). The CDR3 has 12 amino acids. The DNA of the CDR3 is TGCAGTGCTAGCTGGGACTGGTACGAGCAGTACTTC. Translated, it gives CSASWDWYEQYF.

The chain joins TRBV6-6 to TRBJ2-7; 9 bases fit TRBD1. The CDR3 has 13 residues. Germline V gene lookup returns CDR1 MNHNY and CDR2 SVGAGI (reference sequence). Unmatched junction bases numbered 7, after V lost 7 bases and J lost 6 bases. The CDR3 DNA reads TGTGCCAGCAAGGGGGGACAGGGAGTCGAGCAGTACTTC. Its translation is CASKGGQGVEQYF.

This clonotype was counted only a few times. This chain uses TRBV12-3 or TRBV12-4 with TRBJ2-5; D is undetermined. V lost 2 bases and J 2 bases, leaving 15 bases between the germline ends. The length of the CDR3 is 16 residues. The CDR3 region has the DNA TGTGCCAGCAGTTTAAGGTCCCCGGCGCTTCAAGAGACCCAGTACTTC. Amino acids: CASSLRSPALQETQYF.

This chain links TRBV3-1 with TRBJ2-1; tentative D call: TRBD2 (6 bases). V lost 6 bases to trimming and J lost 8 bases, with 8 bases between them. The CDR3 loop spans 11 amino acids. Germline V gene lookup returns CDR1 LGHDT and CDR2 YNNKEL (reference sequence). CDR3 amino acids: CASRAGYEQFF. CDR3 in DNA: TGTGCCAGCAGGGCGGGGTATGAGCAGTTCTTC.

This CDR3 is CASSQDQYGYTF. The CDR3 nucleotides are TGCGCCAGCAGCCAAGATCAGTATGGCTACACCTTC. The chain uses TRBV4-3 and TRBJ1-2, with no clear D. Trimming removed 0 bases at V and 5 bases at J, with 4 bases between. Germline V gene sequence: CDR1 LGHNA, CDR2 YSLEER. CDR3 size: 12 residues.

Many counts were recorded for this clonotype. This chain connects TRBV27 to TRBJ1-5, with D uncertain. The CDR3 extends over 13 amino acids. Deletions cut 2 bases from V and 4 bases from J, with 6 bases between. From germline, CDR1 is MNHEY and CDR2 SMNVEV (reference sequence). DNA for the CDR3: TGTGCCAGCAGTTTAGGCAAGAATCAGCCCCAGCATTTT. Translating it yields CASSLGKNQPQHF.

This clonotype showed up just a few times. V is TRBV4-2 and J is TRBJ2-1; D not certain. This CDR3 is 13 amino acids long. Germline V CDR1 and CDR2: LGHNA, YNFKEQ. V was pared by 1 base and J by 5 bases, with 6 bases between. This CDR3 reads CASSQAAHNEQFF. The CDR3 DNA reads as TGTGCCAGCAGCCAAGCGGCCCACAATGAGCAGTTCTTC.

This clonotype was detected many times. The CDR3 nucleotides are TGTGCCAGCAGCCGACAGGGTATCTCCTATAATTCACCCCTCCACTTT. As protein: CASSRQGISYNSPLHF. This rearrangement joins TRBV2 to TRBJ1-6; 7 nucleotides agree with TRBD1. Trimming took 6 bases from V and 0 from J; bases not matched to a gene: 5. CDR1 is SNHLY, CDR2 FYNNEI, per germline. The CDR3 length is 16 residues.

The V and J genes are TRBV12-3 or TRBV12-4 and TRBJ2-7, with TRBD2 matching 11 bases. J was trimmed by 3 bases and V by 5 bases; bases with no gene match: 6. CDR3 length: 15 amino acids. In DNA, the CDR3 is TGTGCCAGCAGTCCAAGACTAGCGGGACTCTACGAGCAGTACTTC. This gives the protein CASSPRLAGLYEQYF.

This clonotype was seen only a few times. This CDR3 reads CASSFGRNQETQYF. The CDR3 DNA reads as TGTGCCAGCAGCTTCGGGCGCAACCAAGAGACCCAGTACTTC. The rearrangement uses TRBV11-2 and TRBJ2-5; D call uncertain. CDR3 length equals 14 residues. V dropped 3 bases and J dropped 0 bases, with 8 bases sitting between them. Germline lookup yields CDR1 SGHAT and CDR2 FQNNGV.

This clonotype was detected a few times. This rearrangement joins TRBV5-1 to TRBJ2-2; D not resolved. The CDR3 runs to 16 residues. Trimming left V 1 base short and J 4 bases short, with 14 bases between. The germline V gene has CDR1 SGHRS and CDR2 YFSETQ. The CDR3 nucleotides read TGCGCCAGCAGCTTGAGTGGCCCAATAAGCACCGGGGAGCTGTTTTTT. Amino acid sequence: CASSLSGPISTGELFF. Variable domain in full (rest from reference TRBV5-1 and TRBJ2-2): KAGVTQTPRYLIKTRGQQVTLSCSPISGHRSVSWYQQTPGQGLQFLFEYFSETQRNKGNFPGRFSGRQFSNSRSEMNVSTLELGDSALYLCASSLSGPISTGELFFGEGSRLTVL.

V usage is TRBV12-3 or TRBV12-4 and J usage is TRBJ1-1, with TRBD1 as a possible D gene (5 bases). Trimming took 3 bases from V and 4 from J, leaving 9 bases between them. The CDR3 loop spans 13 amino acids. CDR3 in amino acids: CASSFGGFTEAFF. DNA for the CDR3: TGTGCCAGCAGTTTTGGGGGTTTCACTGAAGCTTTCTTT.

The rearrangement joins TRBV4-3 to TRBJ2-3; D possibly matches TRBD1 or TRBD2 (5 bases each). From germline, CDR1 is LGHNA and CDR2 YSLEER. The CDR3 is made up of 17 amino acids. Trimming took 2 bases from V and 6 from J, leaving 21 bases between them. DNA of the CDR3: TGCGCCAGCAGCCAACGGGGCGGCAGCGGTACGCGGGATACGCAGTATTTT. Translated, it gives CASSQRGGSGTRDTQYF.

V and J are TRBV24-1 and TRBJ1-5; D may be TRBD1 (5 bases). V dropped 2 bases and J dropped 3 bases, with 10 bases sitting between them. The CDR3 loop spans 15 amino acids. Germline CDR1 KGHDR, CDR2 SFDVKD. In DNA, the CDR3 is TGTGCCACCAGTGATTCCAGGGAAATCAATCAGCCCCAGCATTTT. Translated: CATSDSREINQPQHF.